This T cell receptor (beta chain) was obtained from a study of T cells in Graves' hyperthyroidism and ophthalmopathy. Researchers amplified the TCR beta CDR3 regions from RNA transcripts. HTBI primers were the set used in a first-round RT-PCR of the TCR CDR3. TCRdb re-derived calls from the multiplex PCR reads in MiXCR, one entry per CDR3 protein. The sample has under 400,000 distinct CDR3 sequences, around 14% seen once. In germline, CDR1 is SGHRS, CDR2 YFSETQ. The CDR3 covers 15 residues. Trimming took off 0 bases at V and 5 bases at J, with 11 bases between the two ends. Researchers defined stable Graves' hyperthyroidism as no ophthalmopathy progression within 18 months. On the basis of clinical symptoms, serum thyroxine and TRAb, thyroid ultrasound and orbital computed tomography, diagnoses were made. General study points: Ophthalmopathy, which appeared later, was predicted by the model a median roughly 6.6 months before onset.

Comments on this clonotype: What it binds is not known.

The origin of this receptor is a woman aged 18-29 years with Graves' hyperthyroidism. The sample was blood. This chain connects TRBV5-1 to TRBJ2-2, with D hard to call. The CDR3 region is CASSLVAWGTGELFF. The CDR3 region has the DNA TGCGCCAGCAGCTTGGTAGCTTGGGGAACCGGGGAGCTGTTTTTT. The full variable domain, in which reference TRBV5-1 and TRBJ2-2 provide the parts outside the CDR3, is KAGVTQTPRYLIKTRGQQVTLSCSPISGHRSVSWYQQTPGQGLQFLFEYFSETQRNKGNFPGRFSGRQFSNSRSEMNVSTLELGDSALYLCASSLVAWGTGELFFGEGSRLTVL.